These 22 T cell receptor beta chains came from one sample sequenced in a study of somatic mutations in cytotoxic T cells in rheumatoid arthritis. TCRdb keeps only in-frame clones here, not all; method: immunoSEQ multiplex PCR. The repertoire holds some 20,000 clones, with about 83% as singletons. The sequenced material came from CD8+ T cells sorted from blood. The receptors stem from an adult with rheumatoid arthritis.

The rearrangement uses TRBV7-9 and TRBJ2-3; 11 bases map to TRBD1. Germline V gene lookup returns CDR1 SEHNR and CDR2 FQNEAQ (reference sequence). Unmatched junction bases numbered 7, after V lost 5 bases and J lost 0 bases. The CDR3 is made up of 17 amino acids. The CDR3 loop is CASSPGQGASSTDTQYF. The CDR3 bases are TGTGCCAGCAGCCCTGGACAGGGGGCGTCGAGCACAGATACGCAGTATTTT.

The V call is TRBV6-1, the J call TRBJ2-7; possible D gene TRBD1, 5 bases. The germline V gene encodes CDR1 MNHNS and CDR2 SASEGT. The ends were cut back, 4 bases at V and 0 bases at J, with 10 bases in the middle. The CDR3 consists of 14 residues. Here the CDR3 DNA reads TGTGCCAGCAGTGCCCGACAGAACTCCTACGAGCAGTACGTC. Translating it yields CASSARQNSYEQYV.

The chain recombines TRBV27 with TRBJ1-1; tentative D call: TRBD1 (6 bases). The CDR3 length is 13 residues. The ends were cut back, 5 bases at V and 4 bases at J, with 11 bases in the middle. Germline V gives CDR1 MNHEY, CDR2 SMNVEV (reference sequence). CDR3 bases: TGTGCCAGCAGTCGGGGGCTGGGCACTGAAGCTTTCTTT. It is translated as CASSRGLGTEAFF.

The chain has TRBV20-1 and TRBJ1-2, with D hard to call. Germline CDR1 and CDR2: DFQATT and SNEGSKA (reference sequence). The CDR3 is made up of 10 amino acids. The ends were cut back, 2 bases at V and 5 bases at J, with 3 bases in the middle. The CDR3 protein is CSARTYGYTF. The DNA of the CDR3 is TGCAGTGCTAGAACGTATGGCTACACCTTC.

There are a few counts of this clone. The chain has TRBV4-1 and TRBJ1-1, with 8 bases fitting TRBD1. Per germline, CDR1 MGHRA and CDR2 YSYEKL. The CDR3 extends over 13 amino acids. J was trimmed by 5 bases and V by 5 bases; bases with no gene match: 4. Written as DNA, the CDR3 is TGCGCCAGCAGCTACGACAGGGGAACTGAAGCTTTCTTT. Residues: CASSYDRGTEAFF.

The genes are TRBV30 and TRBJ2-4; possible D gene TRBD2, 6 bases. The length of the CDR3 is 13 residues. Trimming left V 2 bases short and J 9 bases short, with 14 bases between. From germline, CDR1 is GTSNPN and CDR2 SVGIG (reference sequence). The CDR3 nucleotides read TGTGCCTGGAGTTTGAGTCAGGGAGGCATTCAGTACTTC. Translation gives CAWSLSQGGIQYF.

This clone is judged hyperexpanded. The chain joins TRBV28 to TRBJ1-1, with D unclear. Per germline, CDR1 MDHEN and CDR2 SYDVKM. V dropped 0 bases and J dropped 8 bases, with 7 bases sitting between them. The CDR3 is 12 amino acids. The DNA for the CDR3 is TGTGCCAGCAGTTTATGGGAGACCGAAGCTTTCTTT. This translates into CASSLWETEAFF.

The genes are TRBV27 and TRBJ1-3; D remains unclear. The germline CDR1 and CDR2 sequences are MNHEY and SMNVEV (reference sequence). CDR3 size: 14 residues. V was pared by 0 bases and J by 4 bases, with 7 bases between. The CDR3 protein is CASSLSVRGNTIYF. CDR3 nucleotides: TGTGCCAGCAGTTTATCCGTGCGAGGAAACACCATATATTTT.

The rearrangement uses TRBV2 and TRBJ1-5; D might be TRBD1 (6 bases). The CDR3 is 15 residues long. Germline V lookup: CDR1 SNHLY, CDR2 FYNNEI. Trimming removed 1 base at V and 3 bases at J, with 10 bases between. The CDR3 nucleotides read TGTGCCAGCAGTGAAGGGACAGCCTACAATCAGCCCCAGCATTTT. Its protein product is CASSEGTAYNQPQHF.

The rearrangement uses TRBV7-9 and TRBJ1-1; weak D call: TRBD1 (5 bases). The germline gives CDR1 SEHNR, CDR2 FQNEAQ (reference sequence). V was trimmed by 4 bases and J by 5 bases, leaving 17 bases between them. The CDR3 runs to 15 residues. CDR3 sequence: CASSSRDGERTEAFF. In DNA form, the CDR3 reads TGTGCCAGCAGCTCCCGGGACGGAGAAAGGACTGAAGCTTTCTTT.

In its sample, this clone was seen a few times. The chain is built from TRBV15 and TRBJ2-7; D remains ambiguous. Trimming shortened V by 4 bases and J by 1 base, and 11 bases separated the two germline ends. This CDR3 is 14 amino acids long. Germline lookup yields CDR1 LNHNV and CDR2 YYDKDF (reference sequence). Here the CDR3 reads CATSKTGQSYEQYF. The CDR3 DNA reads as TGTGCCACCAGCAAGACCGGGCAGTCCTACGAGCAGTACTTC.

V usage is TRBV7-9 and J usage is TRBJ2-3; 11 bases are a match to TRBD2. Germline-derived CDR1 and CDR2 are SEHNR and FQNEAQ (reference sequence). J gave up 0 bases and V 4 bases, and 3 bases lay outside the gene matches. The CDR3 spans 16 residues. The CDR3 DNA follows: TGTGCCAGCAGCTCACTAGCGGGAGCTAGCACAGATACGCAGTATTTT. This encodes CASSSLAGASTDTQYF.

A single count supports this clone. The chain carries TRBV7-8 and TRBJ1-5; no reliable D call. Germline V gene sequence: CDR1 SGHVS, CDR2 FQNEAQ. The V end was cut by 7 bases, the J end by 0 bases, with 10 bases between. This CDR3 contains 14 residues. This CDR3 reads CASTNFHSNQPQHF. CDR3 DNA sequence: TGTGCCAGCACTAATTTTCATAGCAATCAGCCCCAGCATTTT.

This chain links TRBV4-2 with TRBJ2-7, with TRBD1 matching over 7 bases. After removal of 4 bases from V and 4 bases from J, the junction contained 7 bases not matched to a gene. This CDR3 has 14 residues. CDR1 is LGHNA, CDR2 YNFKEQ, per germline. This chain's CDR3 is CASSLGTDFYEQYF. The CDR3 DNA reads TGTGCCAGCAGCCTAGGGACAGATTTTTACGAGCAGTACTTC.

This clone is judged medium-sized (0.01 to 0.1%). CDR3 protein: CASGQLGQLEKLFF. CDR3 DNA: TGTGCCAGTGGCCAACTTGGTCAACTTGAAAAACTGTTTTTT. The chain carries TRBV27 and TRBJ1-4; D not resolved. The V end was cut by 9 bases, the J end by 7 bases, with 18 bases between. This CDR3 spans 14 amino acids. CDR1 MNHEY and CDR2 SMNVEV come from the germline V gene (reference sequence).

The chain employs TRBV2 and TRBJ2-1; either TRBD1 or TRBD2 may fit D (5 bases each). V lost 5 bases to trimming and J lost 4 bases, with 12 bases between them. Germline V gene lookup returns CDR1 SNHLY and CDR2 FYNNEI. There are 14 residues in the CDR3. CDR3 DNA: TGTGCCAGCAGTTCGGGACCGAAGTACAATGAGCAGTTCTTC. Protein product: CASSSGPKYNEQFF.

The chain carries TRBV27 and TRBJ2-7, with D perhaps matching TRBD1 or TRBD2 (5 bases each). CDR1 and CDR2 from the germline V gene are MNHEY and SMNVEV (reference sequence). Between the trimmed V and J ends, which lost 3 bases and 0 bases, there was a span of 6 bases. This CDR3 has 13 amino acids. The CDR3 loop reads CASSLGPSYEQYF. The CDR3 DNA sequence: TGTGCCAGCAGTTTGGGACCCTCCTACGAGCAGTACTTC.

CDR3 in amino acids: CASSVYTGELFF. Here the CDR3 DNA reads TGTGCCAGCAGCGTATACACCGGGGAGCTGTTTTTT. The V and J genes are TRBV11-2 and TRBJ2-2; D remains unclear. The CDR3 extends over 12 amino acids. Trimming stripped 5 bases from V and 3 bases from J, with 4 bases between. The V gene's germline CDR1 is SGHAT and CDR2 FQNNGV. Complete variable domain (other parts from reference TRBV11-2 and TRBJ2-2): EAGVAQSPRYKIIEKRQSVAFWCNPISGHATLYWYQQILGQGPKLLIQFQNNGVVDDSQLPKDRFSAERLKGVDSTLKIQPAKLEDSAVYLCASSVYTGELFFGEGSRLTVL.

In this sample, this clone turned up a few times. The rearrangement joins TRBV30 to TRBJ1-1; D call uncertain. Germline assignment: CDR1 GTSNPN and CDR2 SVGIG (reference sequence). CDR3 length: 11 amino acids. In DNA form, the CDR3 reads TGTTGCGCGGGATGGAACACTGAAGCTTTCTTT. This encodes CCAGWNTEAFF.

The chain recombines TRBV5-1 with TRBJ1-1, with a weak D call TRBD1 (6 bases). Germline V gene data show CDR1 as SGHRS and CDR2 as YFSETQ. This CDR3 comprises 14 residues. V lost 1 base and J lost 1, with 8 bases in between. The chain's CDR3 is CASSLTGRNTEAFF. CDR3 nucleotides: TGCGCCAGCAGCTTGACAGGGAGGAACACTGAAGCTTTCTTT.

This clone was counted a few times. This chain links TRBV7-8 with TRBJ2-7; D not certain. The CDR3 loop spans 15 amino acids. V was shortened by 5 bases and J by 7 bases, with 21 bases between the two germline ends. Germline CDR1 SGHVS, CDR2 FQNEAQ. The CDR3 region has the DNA TGTGCCAGCAGCATGTCAGTGGGCCCCTTGGGGGAGCAGTACGTC. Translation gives CASSMSVGPLGEQYV.

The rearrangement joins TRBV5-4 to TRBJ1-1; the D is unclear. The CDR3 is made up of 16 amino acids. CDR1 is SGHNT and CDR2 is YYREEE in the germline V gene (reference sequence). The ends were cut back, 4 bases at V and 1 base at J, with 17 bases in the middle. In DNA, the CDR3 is TGTGCCAGCAGCCCCGGAACCGGAATGGCGAACACTGAAGCTTTCTTT. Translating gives CASSPGTGMANTEAFF.